The entry that follows covers one TCR beta chain sequence. Its specificity is not known. Use of 60 Vbeta and 13 Jbeta primers characterized the PCR. Sequenced by immunoSEQ multiplex PCR; TCRdb stores in-frame clones only, minus some. The table lists approximately 120,000 clones, around three quarters of them singletons. The data were taken from a study of cytomegalovirus exposure and HLA in healthy donors. Study results and limitations: An analysis that was carried out later associated 17,000 or so TCR beta sequences with HLA alleles at 0.05 false discovery rate.

Sequenced sample: PBMCs. The source is a man in his forties in good health and CMV-seropositive.

CDR3 coding DNA: TGTGCCAGCGGGGGGGGGTTTGACTATGGCTACACCTTC. The encoded protein is CASGGGFDYGYTF. The J gene is TRBJ1-2, the V gene TRBV5-4; TRBD1 is a possible D gene (5 bases). The CDR3 contains 13 residues. The V and J ends lost 7 bases and 3 bases respectively, with 13 bases between them. CDR1 is SGHNT, CDR2 YYREEE, per germline (reference sequence).